This T cell receptor beta chain was obtained from a study of early T cells in non-severe SARS-CoV-2 infection. Overall study: Chains were unpaired, as sequencing was done on bulk RNA from unsorted whole blood.

CDR1 SNHLY and CDR2 FYNNEI come from the germline V gene. The CDR3 length is 16 residues. Deletions cut 5 bases from V and 4 bases from J, with 15 bases between. Molecules of cDNA were individually given unique molecular identifiers that were attached to them. TCRdb reanalysed the 5' RACE reads using MiXCR and keeps one entry per CDR3 protein. The table shows about 62,000 distinct CDR3 sequences, with more than 9% occurring only once. The rearrangement joins TRBV2 to TRBJ2-6; possible D gene TRBD1, 6 bases. The sample comprised whole blood. This TCR was recovered from an adult who was a healthcare worker with PCR-confirmed SARS-CoV-2 infection or an uninfected control (not recorded which). The CDR3 is CASSSMGAPGANVLTF. CDR3 nucleotide sequence: TGTGCCAGCAGTTCAATGGGGGCCCCAGGGGCCAACGTCCTGACTTTC.